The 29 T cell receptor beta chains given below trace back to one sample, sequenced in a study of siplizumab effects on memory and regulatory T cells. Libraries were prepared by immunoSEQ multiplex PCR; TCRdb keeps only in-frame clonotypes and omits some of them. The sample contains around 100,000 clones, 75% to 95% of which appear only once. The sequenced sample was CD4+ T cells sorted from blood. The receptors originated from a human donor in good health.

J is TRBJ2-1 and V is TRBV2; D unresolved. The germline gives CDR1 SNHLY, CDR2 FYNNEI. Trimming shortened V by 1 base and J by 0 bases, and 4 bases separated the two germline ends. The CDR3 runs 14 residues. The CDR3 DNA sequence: TGTGCCAGCAGTGAAGACAGCTCCTACAATGAGCAGTTCTTC. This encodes CASSEDSSYNEQFF. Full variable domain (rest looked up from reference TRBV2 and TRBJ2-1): EPEVTQTPSHQVTQMGQEVILRCVPISNHLYFYWYRQILGQKVEFLVSFYNNEISEKSEIFDDQFSVERPDGSNFTLKIRSTKLEDSAMYFCASSEDSSYNEQFFGPGTRLTVL.

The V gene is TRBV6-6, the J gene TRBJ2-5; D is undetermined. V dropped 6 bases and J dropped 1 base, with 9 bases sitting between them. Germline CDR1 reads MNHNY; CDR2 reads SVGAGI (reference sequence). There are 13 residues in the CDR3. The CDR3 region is CASSGEIQETQYF. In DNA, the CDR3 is TGTGCCAGCAGCGGTGAGATCCAAGAGACCCAGTACTTC.

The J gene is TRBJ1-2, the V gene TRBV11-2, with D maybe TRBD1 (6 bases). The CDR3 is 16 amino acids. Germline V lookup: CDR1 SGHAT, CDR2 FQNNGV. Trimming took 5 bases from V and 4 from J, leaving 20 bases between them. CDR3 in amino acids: CASSQTGGWGGYGYTF. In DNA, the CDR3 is TGTGCCAGCAGCCAGACAGGCGGGTGGGGAGGCTATGGCTACACCTTC.

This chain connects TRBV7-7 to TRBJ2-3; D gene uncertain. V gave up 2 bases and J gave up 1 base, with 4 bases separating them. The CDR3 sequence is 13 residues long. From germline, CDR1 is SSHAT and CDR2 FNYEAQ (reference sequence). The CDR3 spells CASSLLGTDTQYF. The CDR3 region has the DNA TGTGCCAGCAGCTTATTAGGCACAGATACGCAGTATTTT.

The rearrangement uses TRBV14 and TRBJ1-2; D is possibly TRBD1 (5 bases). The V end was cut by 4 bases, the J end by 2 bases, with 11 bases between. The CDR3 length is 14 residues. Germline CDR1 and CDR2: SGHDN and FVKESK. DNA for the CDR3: TGTGCCAGCAGCCTTCGATGGACAAACTATGGCTACACCTTC. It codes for CASSLRWTNYGYTF. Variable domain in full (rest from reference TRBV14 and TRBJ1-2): EAGVTQFPSHSVIEKGQTVTLRCDPISGHDNLYWYRRVMGKEIKFLLHFVKESKQDESGMPNNRFLAERTGGTYSTLKVQPAELEDSGVYFCASSLRWTNYGYTFGSGTRLTVV.

The CDR3 coding sequence is TGCGCCAGCCAGATTCCTCTCTATGGCTACACCTTC. This codes for CASQIPLYGYTF. The chain employs TRBV10-1 and TRBJ1-2; D unresolved. The CDR3 length is 12 residues. Trimming shortened V by 8 bases and J by 4 bases, and 11 bases separated the two germline ends. Germline assignment: CDR1 WNHNN and CDR2 SYGVQD (reference sequence).

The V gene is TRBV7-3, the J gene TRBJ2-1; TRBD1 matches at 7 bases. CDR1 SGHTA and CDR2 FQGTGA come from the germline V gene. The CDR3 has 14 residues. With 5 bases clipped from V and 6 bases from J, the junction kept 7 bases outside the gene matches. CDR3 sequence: CASSRDRLSNEQFF. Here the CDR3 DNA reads TGTGCCAGCAGCCGGGACAGACTGTCCAATGAGCAGTTCTTC.

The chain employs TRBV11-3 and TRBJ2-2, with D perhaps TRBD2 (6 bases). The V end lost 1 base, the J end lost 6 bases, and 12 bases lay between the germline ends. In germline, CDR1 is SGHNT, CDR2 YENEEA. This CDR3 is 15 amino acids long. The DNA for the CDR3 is TGTGCCAGCAGCTTAGTCCGCGGGGTCGCCGGGGAGCTGTTTTTT. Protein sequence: CASSLVRGVAGELFF.

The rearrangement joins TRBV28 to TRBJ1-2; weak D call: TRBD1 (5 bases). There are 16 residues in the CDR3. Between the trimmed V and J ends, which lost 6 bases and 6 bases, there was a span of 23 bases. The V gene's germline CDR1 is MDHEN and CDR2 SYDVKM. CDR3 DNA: TGTGCCAGCAGCACCGGCCCACAGGAAATCGGGAATGGCTACACCTTC. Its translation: CASSTGPQEIGNGYTF.

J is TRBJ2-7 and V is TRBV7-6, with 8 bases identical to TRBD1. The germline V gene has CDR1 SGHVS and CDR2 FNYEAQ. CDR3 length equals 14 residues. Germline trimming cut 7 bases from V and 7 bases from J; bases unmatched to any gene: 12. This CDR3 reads CASNPGTGNEEQYF. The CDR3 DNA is TGTGCCAGCAACCCTGGGACAGGTAATGAAGAGCAGTACTTC.

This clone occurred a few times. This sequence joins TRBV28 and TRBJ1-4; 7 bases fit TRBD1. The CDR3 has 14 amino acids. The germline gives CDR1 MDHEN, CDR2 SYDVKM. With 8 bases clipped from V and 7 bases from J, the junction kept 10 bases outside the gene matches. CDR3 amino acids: CASVRGRQREKLFF. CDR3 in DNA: TGTGCCAGCGTCAGGGGGAGGCAACGTGAAAAACTGTTTTTT.

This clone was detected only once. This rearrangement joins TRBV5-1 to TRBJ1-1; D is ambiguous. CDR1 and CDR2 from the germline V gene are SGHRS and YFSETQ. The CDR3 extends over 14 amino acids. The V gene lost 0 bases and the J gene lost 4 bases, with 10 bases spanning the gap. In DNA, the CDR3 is TGCGCCAGCAGCTTGGGGTACTCTGGCACTGAAGCTTTCTTT. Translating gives CASSLGYSGTEAFF.

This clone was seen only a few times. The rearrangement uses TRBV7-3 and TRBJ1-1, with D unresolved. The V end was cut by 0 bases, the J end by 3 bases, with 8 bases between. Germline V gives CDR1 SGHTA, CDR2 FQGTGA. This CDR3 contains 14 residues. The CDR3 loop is CASSLTKGHTEAFF. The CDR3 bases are TGTGCCAGCAGCTTAACAAAGGGTCACACTGAAGCTTTCTTT.

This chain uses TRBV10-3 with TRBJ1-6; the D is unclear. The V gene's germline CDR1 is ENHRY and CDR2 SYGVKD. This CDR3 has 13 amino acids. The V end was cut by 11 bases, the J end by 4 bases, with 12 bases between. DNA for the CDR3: TGTGCCGCCGGAGGAGGTTATAATTCACCCCTCCACTTT. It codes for CAAGGGYNSPLHF.

The CDR3 region is CASSPRRTDRDNSPLHF. For the CDR3, the DNA is TGTGCCAGCAGCCCCCGAAGGACTGATCGAGATAATTCACCCCTCCACTTT. The chain carries TRBV11-2 and TRBJ1-6; D not resolved. Trimming shortened V by 5 bases and J by 5 bases, and 19 bases separated the two germline ends. Germline V lookup: CDR1 SGHAT, CDR2 FQNNGV. The CDR3 length is 17 residues.

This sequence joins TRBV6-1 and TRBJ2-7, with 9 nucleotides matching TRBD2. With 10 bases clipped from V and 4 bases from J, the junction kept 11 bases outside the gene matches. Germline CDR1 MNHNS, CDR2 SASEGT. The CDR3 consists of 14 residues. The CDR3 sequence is CATSGAGGPYEQYF. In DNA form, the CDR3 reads TGTGCCACCTCTGGGGCGGGGGGGCCGTACGAGCAGTACTTC.

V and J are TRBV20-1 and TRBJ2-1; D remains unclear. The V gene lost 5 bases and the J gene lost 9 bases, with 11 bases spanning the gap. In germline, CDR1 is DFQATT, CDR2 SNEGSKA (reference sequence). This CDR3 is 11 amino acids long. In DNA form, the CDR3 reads TGCAGTGCTGTAGGGTCGGGTGAGCAGTTCTTC. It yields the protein CSAVGSGEQFF.

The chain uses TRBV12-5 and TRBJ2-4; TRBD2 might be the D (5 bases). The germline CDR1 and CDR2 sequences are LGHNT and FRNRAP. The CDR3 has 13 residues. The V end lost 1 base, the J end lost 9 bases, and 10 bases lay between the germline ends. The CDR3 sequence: CASGLDDYSIQYF. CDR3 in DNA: TGTGCTAGTGGTTTGGACGACTATAGCATTCAGTACTTC.

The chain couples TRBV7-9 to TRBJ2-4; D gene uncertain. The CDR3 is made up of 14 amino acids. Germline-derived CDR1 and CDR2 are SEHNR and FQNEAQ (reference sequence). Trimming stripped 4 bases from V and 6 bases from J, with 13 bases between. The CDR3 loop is CASSSDPPGNIQYF. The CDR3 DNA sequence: TGTGCCAGCAGCTCGGACCCCCCTGGAAACATTCAGTACTTC. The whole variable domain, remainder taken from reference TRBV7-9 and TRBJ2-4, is DTGVSQNPRHKITKRGQNVTFRCDPISEHNRLYWYRQTLGQGPEFLTYFQNEAQLEKSRLLSDRFSAERPKGSFSTLEIQRTEQGDSAMYLCASSSDPPGNIQYFGAGTRLSVL.

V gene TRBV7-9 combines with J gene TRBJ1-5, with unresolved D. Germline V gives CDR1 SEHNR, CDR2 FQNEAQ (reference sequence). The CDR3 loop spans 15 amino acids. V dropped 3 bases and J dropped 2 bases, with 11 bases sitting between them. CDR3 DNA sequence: TGTGCCAGCAGCTTTTCGGGTACCGGCAATCAGCCCCAGCATTTT. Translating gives CASSFSGTGNQPQHF.

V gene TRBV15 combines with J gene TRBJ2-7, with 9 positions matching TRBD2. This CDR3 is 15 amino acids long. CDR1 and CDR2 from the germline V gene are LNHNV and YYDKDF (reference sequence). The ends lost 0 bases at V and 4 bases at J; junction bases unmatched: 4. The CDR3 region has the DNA TGTGCCACCAGCAGAGATGGCGGGGGGGCGTACGAGCAGTACTTC. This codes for CATSRDGGGAYEQYF.

CDR3 protein: CASSLLGAGLSEAFF. For the CDR3, the DNA is TGCGCCAGCAGCTTGTTAGGCGCAGGGTTGAGTGAAGCTTTCTTT. V gene TRBV5-1 combines with J gene TRBJ1-1; tentatively, D is TRBD1 (5 bases). The germline V gene has CDR1 SGHRS and CDR2 YFSETQ. There are 15 residues in the CDR3. V lost 1 base and J lost 7, with 17 bases in between. Looking up the rest from reference TRBV5-1 and TRBJ1-1 gives the full variable domain: KAGVTQTPRYLIKTRGQQVTLSCSPISGHRSVSWYQQTPGQGLQFLFEYFSETQRNKGNFPGRFSGRQFSNSRSEMNVSTLELGDSALYLCASSLLGAGLSEAFFGQGTRLTVV.

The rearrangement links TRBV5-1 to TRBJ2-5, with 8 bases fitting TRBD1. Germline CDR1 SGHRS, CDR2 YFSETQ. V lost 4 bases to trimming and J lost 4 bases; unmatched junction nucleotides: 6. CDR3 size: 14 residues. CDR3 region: CASSLGTGGETQYF. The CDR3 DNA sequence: TGCGCCAGCAGCCTCGGGACAGGCGGAGAGACCCAGTACTTC.

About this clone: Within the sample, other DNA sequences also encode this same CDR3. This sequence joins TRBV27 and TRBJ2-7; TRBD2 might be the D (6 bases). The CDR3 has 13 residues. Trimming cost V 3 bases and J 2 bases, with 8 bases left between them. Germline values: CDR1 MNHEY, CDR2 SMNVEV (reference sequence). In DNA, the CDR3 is TGTGCCAGCAGTTTTAGCGGCCCCTACGAGCAGTACTTC. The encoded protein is CASSFSGPYEQYF.

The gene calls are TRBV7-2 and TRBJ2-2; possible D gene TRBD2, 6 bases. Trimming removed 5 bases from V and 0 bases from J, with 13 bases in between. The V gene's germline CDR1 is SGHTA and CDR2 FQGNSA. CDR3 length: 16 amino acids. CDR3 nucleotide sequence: TGTGCCAGCAGCCGTCCGGGAGCTACGAACACCGGGGAGCTGTTTTTT. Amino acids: CASSRPGATNTGELFF.

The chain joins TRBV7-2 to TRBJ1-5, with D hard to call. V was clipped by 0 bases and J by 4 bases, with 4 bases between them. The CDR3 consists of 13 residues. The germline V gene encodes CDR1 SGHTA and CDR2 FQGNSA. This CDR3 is CASSLADNQPQHF. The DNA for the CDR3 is TGTGCCAGCAGCTTAGCAGATAATCAGCCCCAGCATTTT.

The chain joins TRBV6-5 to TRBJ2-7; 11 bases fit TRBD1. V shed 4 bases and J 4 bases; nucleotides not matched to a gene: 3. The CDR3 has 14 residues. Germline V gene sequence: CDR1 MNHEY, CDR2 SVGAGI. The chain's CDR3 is CASSSGQGAYEQYF. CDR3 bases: TGTGCCAGCAGTTCCGGACAGGGGGCGTACGAGCAGTACTTC.

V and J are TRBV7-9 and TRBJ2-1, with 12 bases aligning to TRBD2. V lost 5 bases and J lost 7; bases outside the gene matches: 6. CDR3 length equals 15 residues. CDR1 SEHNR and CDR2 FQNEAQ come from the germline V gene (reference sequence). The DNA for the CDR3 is TGTGCCAGCAGCCCCGGACTAGCGGGGAAGAATGAGCAGTTCTTC. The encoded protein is CASSPGLAGKNEQFF.

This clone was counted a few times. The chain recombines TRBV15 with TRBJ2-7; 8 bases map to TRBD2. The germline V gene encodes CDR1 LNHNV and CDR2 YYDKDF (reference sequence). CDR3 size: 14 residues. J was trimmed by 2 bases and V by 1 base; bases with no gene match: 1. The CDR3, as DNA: TGTGCCACCAGCAGAGCGGGGGGGCCCTACGAGCAGTACTTC. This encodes CATSRAGGPYEQYF.